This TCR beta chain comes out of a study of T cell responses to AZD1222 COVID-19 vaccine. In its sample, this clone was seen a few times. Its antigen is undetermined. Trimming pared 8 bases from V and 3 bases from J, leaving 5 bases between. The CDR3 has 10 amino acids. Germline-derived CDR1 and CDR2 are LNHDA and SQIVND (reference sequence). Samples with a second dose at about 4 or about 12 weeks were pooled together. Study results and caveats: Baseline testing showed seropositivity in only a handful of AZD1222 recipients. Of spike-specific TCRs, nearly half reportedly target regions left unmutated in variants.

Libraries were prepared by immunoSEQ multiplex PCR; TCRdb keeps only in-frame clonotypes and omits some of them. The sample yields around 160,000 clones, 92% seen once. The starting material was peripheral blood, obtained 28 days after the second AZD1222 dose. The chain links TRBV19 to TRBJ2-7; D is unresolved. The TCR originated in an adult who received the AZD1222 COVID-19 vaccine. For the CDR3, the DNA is TGTGCCAGTGTAGGCTACGAGCAGTACTTC. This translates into CASVGYEQYF.